This TCR beta chain was sequenced during a study of blood T cell repertoires in COVID-19. Overall study context: Donors in the United States, Italy and Spain gave samples during acute or convalescent COVID-19. PBMCs, B-cell-depleted T cells, or T cells provided the cDNA or gDNA that made up the material.

This CDR3 comprises 14 residues. Losses at the gene ends were 4 bases for V and 7 bases for J; bases not matched to a gene: 4. From germline, CDR1 is MNHEY and CDR2 SVGAGI. As handled by the study authors: Reference gene primer amplification in the assay estimated nucleated cell counts. Clones were read by immunoSEQ multiplex PCR, and TCRdb kept only the in-frame ones, dropping some. The V and J calls and clone size come from that table; D and trimming were worked out from the DNA. The table lists under 250,000 clones, approximately 81% of them singletons. The clonotype originates from a woman older than 75 with acute or convalescent COVID-19. The sample consisted of peripheral blood. The V gene is TRBV6-5, the J gene TRBJ1-6, with TRBD1 matching 7 bases. The CDR3 DNA is TGTGCCAGCAGTTCGACAGGGTTCAATTCACCCCTCCACTTT. Translation: CASSSTGFNSPLHF.